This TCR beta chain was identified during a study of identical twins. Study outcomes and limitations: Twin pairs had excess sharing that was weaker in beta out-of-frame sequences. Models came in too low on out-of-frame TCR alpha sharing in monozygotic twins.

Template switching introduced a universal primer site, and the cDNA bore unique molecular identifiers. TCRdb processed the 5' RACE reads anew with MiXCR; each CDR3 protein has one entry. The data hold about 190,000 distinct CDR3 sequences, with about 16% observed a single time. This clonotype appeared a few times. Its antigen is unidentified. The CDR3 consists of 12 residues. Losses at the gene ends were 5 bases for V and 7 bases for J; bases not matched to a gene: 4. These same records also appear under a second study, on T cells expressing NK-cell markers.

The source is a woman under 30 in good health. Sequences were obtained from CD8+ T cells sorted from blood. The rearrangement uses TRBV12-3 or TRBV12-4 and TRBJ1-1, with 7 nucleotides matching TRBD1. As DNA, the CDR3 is TGTGCCAGCAGTGTGACAGGGTTTGAAGCTTTCTTT. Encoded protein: CASSVTGFEAFF.